The 6 T cell receptor beta chains below were found in one sample sequenced in a study of regulatory T cells in long-lasting Graves disease. Construction of the TCR beta libraries employed iRepertoire HTBI primers in conjunction with Arm-PCR of CDR3 regions. MiXCR was run by TCRdb on the multiplex PCR reads, yielding one entry per CDR3 protein. The repertoire holds roughly 420,000 distinct CDR3 sequences, about 14% seen once, with approximately 22% in the top ten. Time point here: newly diagnosed GD, antithyroid drugs for less than 3 months. Scientists built the TCR library using RNA that was extracted from PBMCs. The sample in question was peripheral blood mononuclear cells (PBMCs), obtained at new diagnosis, from a patient treated with antithyroid drugs. The source is a female donor with Graves disease.

This clonotype was counted many times. The chain has TRBV2 and TRBJ1-1; 7 nucleotides agree with TRBD1. The germline CDR1 and CDR2 sequences are SNHLY and FYNNEI. The CDR3 is 12 residues long. Trimming took 3 bases from V and 8 from J; bases not matched to a gene: 3. In DNA, the CDR3 is TGTGCCAGCAGTGAGCAGGGGGAGGAAGCTTTCTTT. Translated, it gives CASSEQGEEAFF.

This clonotype was seen only a few times. This CDR3 is CASSQLTGGDDEQYF. The CDR3 region has the DNA TGTGCCAGCAGCCAACTGACAGGGGGCGACGACGAGCAGTACTTC. V and J are TRBV4-2 and TRBJ2-7; the match to TRBD1 covers 10 bases. The germline gives CDR1 LGHNA, CDR2 YNFKEQ. With 2 bases clipped from V and 5 bases from J, the junction kept 6 bases outside the gene matches. CDR3 length equals 15 residues.

This clonotype was counted at least ten times. The J gene is TRBJ2-5, the V gene TRBV27; 7 positions match TRBD2. The J segment lost 4 bases and the V segment lost 2 bases, leaving 4 bases of the junction unmatched. The CDR3 extends over 14 amino acids. Germline V gene lookup returns CDR1 MNHEY and CDR2 SMNVEV (reference sequence). CDR3 protein: CASSLAGVRETQYF. In DNA form, the CDR3 reads TGTGCCAGCAGTTTAGCGGGGGTCCGAGAGACCCAGTACTTC.

At least ten counts were recorded for this clonotype. The chain combines TRBV20-1 with TRBJ1-5; a weak D match, TRBD1 (5 bases). Germline loops: CDR1 DFQATT, CDR2 SNEGSKA (reference sequence). V was shortened by 3 bases and J by 6 bases, with 21 bases between the two germline ends. The CDR3 loop spans 16 amino acids. CDR3 in amino acids: CSASLGLGGSSQPQHF. CDR3 DNA sequence: TGCAGTGCTAGTTTGGGACTGGGAGGGTCCTCTCAGCCCCAGCATTTT.

This clonotype appeared many times. J is TRBJ1-1 and V is TRBV19; D is unclear. Trimming removed 6 bases at V and 1 base at J, with 12 bases between. From germline, CDR1 is LNHDA and CDR2 SQIVND (reference sequence). The CDR3 has 14 residues. The CDR3 nucleotides are TGTGCCAGTAGCCGGATGACGGGGAACACTGAAGCTTTCTTT. Protein: CASSRMTGNTEAFF. The full variable domain, completed using reference TRBV19 and TRBJ1-1, is DGGITQSPKYLFRKEGQNVTLSCEQNLNHDAMYWYRQDPGQGLRLIYYSQIVNDFQKGDIAEGYSVSREKKESFPLTVTSAQKNPTAFYLCASSRMTGNTEAFFGQGTRLTVV.

The J gene is TRBJ2-7, the V gene TRBV27; D unclear. CDR3 length: 13 amino acids. With 3 bases removed from V and 6 bases from J, the gap between germline ends came to 12 bases. CDR1 is MNHEY, CDR2 SMNVEV, per germline (reference sequence). The CDR3 DNA reads TGTGCCAGCAGTTTCCGACTGTTGACCGAGCAGTACTTC. This sequence encodes CASSFRLLTEQYF.